Included here is one T cell receptor beta chain sequence, with context. V lost 6 bases and J lost 9; bases outside the gene matches: 11. The germline CDR1 and CDR2 sequences are SGHNT and YENEEA. This CDR3 comprises 16 residues. This sample is part of a study of technical replicates of blood from several donors. Repertoires were generated with immunoSEQ multiplex PCR, while TCRdb's copy carries only in-frame clones and drops some. Here the sample spans 95,000 to 100,000 clones, approximately 95% being singletons. This rearrangement joins TRBV11-3 to TRBJ2-1; 13 bases match TRBD2. Source material: T cells isolated from PBMCs. This sequence was found in a human donor in good health. CDR3 region: CASSFLLAGGPGEQFF. The DNA of the CDR3 is TGTGCCAGCAGTTTCCTACTAGCGGGAGGGCCGGGTGAGCAGTTCTTC.